Presented here are 21 T cell receptor beta chains from one specimen sequenced in a study of T cell responses to AZD1222 COVID-19 vaccine. Method: immunoSEQ multiplex PCR; TCRdb's copy keeps in-frame clones and lacks some. The sample carries 140,000 or so clones, around 89% recorded once. The specimen comprised peripheral blood, sampled on day 0 of AZD1222 vaccination. The source of these receptors is an adult in good health.

The rearrangement links TRBV19 to TRBJ1-2; perhaps TRBD1 as D (5 bases). V shed 3 bases and J shed 2 bases, with 13 bases lying between them. The CDR3 runs to 15 residues. Germline CDR1 LNHDA, CDR2 SQIVND (reference sequence). In nucleotides, the CDR3 is TGTGCCAGTAGTATTCGTACCGGGGGGAACTATGGCTACACCTTC. This codes for CASSIRTGGNYGYTF.

CDR3 amino acids: CASGHGTGGRTDTQYF. CDR3 nucleotides: TGTGCTAGTGGTCACGGGACAGGGGGCAGAACAGATACGCAGTATTTT. V usage is TRBV12-5 and J usage is TRBJ2-3; TRBD1 agrees at 12 bases. V lost 5 bases and J lost 3; bases outside the gene matches: 6. The CDR3 contains 16 residues. Germline V gives CDR1 LGHNT, CDR2 FRNRAP.

CDR3 sequence (DNA): TGTGCCAGTAGTGATCCGGGACACAGGGACACTGAAGCTTTCTTT. Translating gives CASSDPGHRDTEAFF. The J gene is TRBJ1-1, the V gene TRBV19, with D possibly matching TRBD1 (6 bases). The CDR3 is 15 amino acids. Trimming left V 5 bases short and J 3 bases short, with 16 bases between. In germline, CDR1 is LNHDA, CDR2 SQIVND (reference sequence).

J is TRBJ2-5 and V is TRBV15; D might be TRBD2 (6 bases). This CDR3 region has 16 residues. Trimming cost V 3 bases and J 3 bases, with 17 bases left between them. The germline V gene encodes CDR1 LNHNV and CDR2 YYDKDF (reference sequence). The CDR3 is CATSSTTLGLKETQYF. The CDR3 bases are TGTGCCACCAGCAGTACTACGTTGGGACTGAAAGAGACCCAGTACTTC.

Turning to this clone: Mismatch with germline at one junction end may stem from a read error. The rearrangement links TRBV7-2 to TRBJ1-2; 8 bases line up with TRBD1. Germline-derived CDR1 and CDR2 are SGHTA and FQGNSA. This CDR3 has 14 amino acids. The CDR3 nucleotides read TGTGCCAGCAGCGCCCGGACAGGGAACTTTGGCTACACCTTC. This translates into CASSARTGNFGYTF. Variable domain in full (rest from reference TRBV7-2 and TRBJ1-2): GAGVSQSPSNKVTEKGKDVELRCDPISGHTALYWYRQSLGQGLEFLIYFQGNSAPDKSGLPSDRFSAERTGGSVSTLTIQRTQQEDSAVYLCASSARTGNFGYTFGSGTRLTVV.

The chain employs TRBV25-1 and TRBJ1-3, with TRBD1 matching 11 bases. The CDR3 has 16 amino acids. The junction had 7 bases not matched to a gene; V was cut back by 5 bases and J by 4 bases. CDR1 and CDR2 (germline): MGHDK, SYGVNS. In DNA form, the CDR3 reads TGTGCCAGCAGTCCCCTCGGACAGGGGGCGGGAAACACCATATATTTT. Its translation is CASSPLGQGAGNTIYF.

The chain combines TRBV30 with TRBJ1-5; no clear D. Per germline, CDR1 GTSNPN and CDR2 SVGIG (reference sequence). CDR3 length equals 13 residues. The ends were cut back, 7 bases at V and 3 bases at J, with 13 bases in the middle. The CDR3 DNA is TGTGCCTTGGAGTCGGGGAACAATCAGCCCCAGCATTTT. Translated, it gives CALESGNNQPQHF.

V gene TRBV7-9 combines with J gene TRBJ2-5; 8 nucleotides agree with TRBD2. Trimming removed 5 bases from V and 0 bases from J; junction bases left unmatched: 5. This CDR3 spans 15 amino acids. CDR1 and CDR2 (germline): SEHNR, FQNEAQ (reference sequence). In DNA, the CDR3 is TGTGCCAGCAGCCACGCGGGGGGACACCAAGAGACCCAGTACTTC. Translated, it gives CASSHAGGHQETQYF.

This chain uses TRBV10-3 with TRBJ1-2; the D is unclear. Germline V lookup: CDR1 ENHRY, CDR2 SYGVKD. V lost 2 bases and J lost 2, with 21 bases in between. This CDR3 comprises 18 residues. The CDR3 nucleotides are TGTGCCATCAGTGAGAGGAGGGCCCCCCTCGGGTGGAACTATGGCTACACCTTC. Its translation is CAISERRAPLGWNYGYTF.

This sequence joins TRBV5-6 and TRBJ1-5; no reliable D call. V was pared by 1 base and J by 0 bases, with 11 bases between. The CDR3 covers 16 residues. Germline V CDR1 and CDR2: SGHDT, YYEEEE. The CDR3 sequence: CASSLWQTHSNQPQHF. The DNA of the CDR3 is TGTGCCAGCAGCTTGTGGCAGACCCATAGCAATCAGCCCCAGCATTTT.

The chain joins TRBV18 to TRBJ1-1, with 7 bases that match TRBD1. This CDR3 region has 15 residues. The J segment lost 1 base and the V segment lost 3 bases, leaving 5 bases of the junction unmatched. Germline CDR1 reads KGHSH; CDR2 reads LQKENI. CDR3 residues: CASSPNRGSNTEAFF. The CDR3 DNA reads TGTGCCAGCTCACCCAACAGGGGATCGAACACTGAAGCTTTCTTT.

The chain carries TRBV4-2 and TRBJ2-3; TRBD2 agrees at 13 bases. V shed 4 bases and J 6 bases; nucleotides not matched to a gene: 7. Germline V CDR1 and CDR2: LGHNA, YNFKEQ. This CDR3 has 16 residues. CDR3 sequence: CASSLTSGGARDTQYF. In DNA, the CDR3 is TGTGCCAGCAGCCTAACTAGCGGGGGGGCCCGGGATACGCAGTATTTT.

V is TRBV11-3 and J is TRBJ2-2; TRBD2 matches at 8 bases. The CDR3 runs 16 residues. Germline V gene data show CDR1 as SGHNT and CDR2 as YENEEA. With V trimmed by 5 bases and J by 4 bases, 9 bases remained unmatched. The CDR3 reads CASSPGGVGGTGELFF. In nucleotides, the CDR3 is TGTGCCAGCAGCCCGGGAGGGGTCGGCGGCACCGGGGAGCTGTTTTTT. The full variable domain, with the rest looked up from reference TRBV11-3 and TRBJ2-2, is EAGVVQSPRYKIIEKKQPVAFWCNPISGHNTLYWYLQNLGQGPELLIRYENEEAVDDSQLPKDRFSAERLKGVDSTLKIQPAELGDSAVYLCASSPGGVGGTGELFFGEGSRLTVL.

The V and J genes are TRBV3-1 (or the pseudogene TRBV3-2) and TRBJ2-7; 10 bases map to TRBD2. CDR1 and CDR2 (germline): LGHDT, YNNKEL (reference sequence). The trim removed 4 bases at V and 2 bases at J, leaving 5 bases unmatched. This CDR3 is built from 15 residues. CDR3 sequence reads: CASSLTSGAPYEQYF. The CDR3 DNA reads TGTGCCAGCAGCCTCACTAGCGGGGCCCCCTACGAGCAGTACTTC.

The chain employs TRBV5-5 and TRBJ1-6; tentative D call: TRBD1 (6 bases). CDR1 SGHKS and CDR2 YYEKEE come from the germline V gene (reference sequence). With 4 bases removed from V and 3 bases from J, the gap between germline ends came to 8 bases. There are 14 residues in the CDR3. CDR3 bases: TGTGCCAGCAGCCCGGACAGCTATAATTCACCCCTCCACTTT. Encoded protein: CASSPDSYNSPLHF.

The rearrangement joins TRBV10-1 to TRBJ1-1; D possibly corresponds to TRBD1 (5 bases). The CDR3 runs to 14 residues. Trimming shortened V by 2 bases and J by 3 bases, and 10 bases separated the two germline ends. Germline CDR1 is WNHNN and CDR2 is SYGVQD (reference sequence). CDR3 protein: CASSEGGLDTEAFF. DNA for the CDR3: TGCGCCAGCAGTGAGGGGGGTCTGGACACTGAAGCTTTCTTT.

This chain links TRBV10-1 with TRBJ2-5, with TRBD1 matching over 8 bases. V trimming: 2 bases; J trimming: 5 bases; junction bases outside the gene matches: 4. This CDR3 contains 14 residues. Germline CDR1 and CDR2: WNHNN and SYGVQD (reference sequence). The CDR3 sequence: CASSEGQGGETQYF. The DNA of the CDR3 is TGCGCCAGCAGTGAGGGACAGGGTGGGGAGACCCAGTACTTC.

The rearrangement joins TRBV7-9 to TRBJ1-5; D is possibly TRBD1 (5 bases). CDR1 SEHNR and CDR2 FQNEAQ come from the germline V gene (reference sequence). V shed 1 base and J shed 4 bases, with 8 bases lying between them. The CDR3 length is 14 residues. CDR3 loop: CASSLVGENQPQHF. The CDR3 region has the DNA TGTGCCAGCAGCTTAGTAGGGGAGAATCAGCCCCAGCATTTT.

This sequence joins TRBV2 and TRBJ1-2; 7 positions match TRBD1. After removal of 6 bases from V and 6 bases from J, the junction contained 10 bases not matched to a gene. Germline V gene data show CDR1 as SNHLY and CDR2 as FYNNEI. CDR3 size: 14 residues. The CDR3 DNA reads as TGTGCCAGCAGCGAGACCCAGGGGGTGAATGGCTACACCTTC. Residues: CASSETQGVNGYTF.

The gene calls are TRBV2 and TRBJ2-5; D is unclear. Trimming removed 8 bases at V and 2 bases at J, with 12 bases between. The CDR3 length is 13 residues. CDR1 SNHLY and CDR2 FYNNEI come from the germline V gene. The CDR3 DNA reads TGTGCCAGCGCAGAGGATTATCAAGAGACCCAGTACTTC. Amino acid sequence: CASAEDYQETQYF. The variable domain in full, completed from reference TRBV2 and TRBJ2-5, reads EPEVTQTPSHQVTQMGQEVILRCVPISNHLYFYWYRQILGQKVEFLVSFYNNEISEKSEIFDDQFSVERPDGSNFTLKIRSTKLEDSAMYFCASAEDYQETQYFGPGTRLLVL.

This chain connects TRBV12-3 or TRBV12-4 to TRBJ1-5; D may be TRBD1 (6 bases). Trimming removed 6 bases at V and 5 bases at J, with 11 bases between. This CDR3 is built from 13 residues. As DNA, the CDR3 is TGTGCCAGCAGAACGGACAGCTATCAGCCCCAGCATTTT. It is translated as CASRTDSYQPQHF.